This TCR beta chain was sequenced during a study of blood T cell repertoires in COVID-19. Study details: Sample material is recorded as cDNA or gDNA derived from T cells, B-cell-depleted T cells, or PBMCs.

For this clone: A read error may produce the germline difference seen at one junction end.

In the study's own analysis: Quantification of nucleated cells was approximated via reference gene primer amplification. The repertoire was sequenced with immunoSEQ multiplex PCR; TCRdb's copy has only in-frame clones and lacks some. Clone size and V and J calls were adopted from that table, with D and trimming inferred from the DNA. The sample lists about 110,000 clones; 70% to 85% were seen once. The CDR3 runs 14 residues. Germline assignment: CDR1 ENHRY and CDR2 SYGVKD. Sequencing was performed on peripheral blood. The sequence was obtained from a middle-aged woman with acute or convalescent COVID-19. The gene calls are TRBV10-3 and TRBJ2-5; TRBD2 matches at 12 bases. Here the CDR3 DNA reads TGTGCCATCAGTCTAGCGGGGGGGCAAGGGACCCAGTACTTC. Its translation is CAISLAGGQGTQYF.